This T cell receptor (beta chain) was documented in a study of a mutant IDH1 vaccine in newly diagnosed glioma. Study as a whole: Vaccination of patients was performed eight times, in weeks 1, 3, 5, 7, 11, 15, 19 and 23. Vaccination was launched 4-6 weeks after radiotherapy alone, or with temozolomide cycles.

The CDR3 consists of 9 residues. The germline V and J ends were trimmed by 1 base and 15 bases, with 4 bases remaining between them. CDR1 is SGHVS, CDR2 FNYEAQ, per germline. Here immunoSEQ multiplex PCR was the method, and the copy in TCRdb shows in-frame clones only, minus some. The table shows more than 55,000 clones, with roughly 80% occurring only once. General observations from the study: Vaccination induced immune responses in 93.3% of patients.

With respect to this clone: What it recognizes is unknown.

The time point is: week 11, during vaccination. With topical imiquimod, each dose of the vaccine consisted of 300 ug of mutant IDH1 20-mer peptide. The sequenced sample was PBMCs, obtained from a glioma patient whose treatment included an IDH1 peptide vaccine. The clonotype was recovered from a man aged 30-40 years with glioma. This chain connects TRBV7-6 to TRBJ2-1; no clear D. As DNA, the CDR3 is TGTGCCAGCAGCTTAGGTGCGTTCTTC. It is translated as CASSLGAFF.